This TCR beta chain was recovered during a study of low-dose radiotherapy and immunotherapy resistance in tumors. Time point specified: after trial treatment. Treatment here: LDRT plus nivolumab, ipilimumab, low-dose cyclophosphamide and aspirin (RACIN trial). Patients eligible had advanced solid tumors without tumor-infiltrating lymphocytes. Alpha- and beta-chain coverage of first-strand cDNA came from TRAV- and TRBV-specific primers. The authors amplified TCRs for 15 to 25 PCR cycles with a constant-region primer and a V-primer adapter. TCRdb recomputed calls from the reads with MiXCR, one row per CDR3 protein. Here the sample spans 95,000 to 100,000 distinct CDR3 sequences, 20% being singletons. With 7 bases clipped from V and 2 bases from J, the junction kept 8 bases outside the gene matches. From germline, CDR1 is SGHAT and CDR2 FQNNGV. This CDR3 has 14 amino acids. This clonotype was observed at least ten times.

This sequence was found in a male donor with prostate cancer. The chain links TRBV11-2 to TRBJ2-7, with 7 nucleotides matching TRBD2. The source material was PBMCs, sampled after low-dose radiotherapy plus immunotherapy. The CDR3: CASKLWEGTYEQYF. CDR3 coding DNA: TGTGCCAGCAAGCTTTGGGAGGGAACCTACGAGCAGTACTTC. The complete variable domain, with remaining parts taken from reference TRBV11-2 and TRBJ2-7, reads EAGVAQSPRYKIIEKRQSVAFWCNPISGHATLYWYQQILGQGPKLLIQFQNNGVVDDSQLPKDRFSAERLKGVDSTLKIQPAKLEDSAVYLCASKLWEGTYEQYFGPGTRLTVT.